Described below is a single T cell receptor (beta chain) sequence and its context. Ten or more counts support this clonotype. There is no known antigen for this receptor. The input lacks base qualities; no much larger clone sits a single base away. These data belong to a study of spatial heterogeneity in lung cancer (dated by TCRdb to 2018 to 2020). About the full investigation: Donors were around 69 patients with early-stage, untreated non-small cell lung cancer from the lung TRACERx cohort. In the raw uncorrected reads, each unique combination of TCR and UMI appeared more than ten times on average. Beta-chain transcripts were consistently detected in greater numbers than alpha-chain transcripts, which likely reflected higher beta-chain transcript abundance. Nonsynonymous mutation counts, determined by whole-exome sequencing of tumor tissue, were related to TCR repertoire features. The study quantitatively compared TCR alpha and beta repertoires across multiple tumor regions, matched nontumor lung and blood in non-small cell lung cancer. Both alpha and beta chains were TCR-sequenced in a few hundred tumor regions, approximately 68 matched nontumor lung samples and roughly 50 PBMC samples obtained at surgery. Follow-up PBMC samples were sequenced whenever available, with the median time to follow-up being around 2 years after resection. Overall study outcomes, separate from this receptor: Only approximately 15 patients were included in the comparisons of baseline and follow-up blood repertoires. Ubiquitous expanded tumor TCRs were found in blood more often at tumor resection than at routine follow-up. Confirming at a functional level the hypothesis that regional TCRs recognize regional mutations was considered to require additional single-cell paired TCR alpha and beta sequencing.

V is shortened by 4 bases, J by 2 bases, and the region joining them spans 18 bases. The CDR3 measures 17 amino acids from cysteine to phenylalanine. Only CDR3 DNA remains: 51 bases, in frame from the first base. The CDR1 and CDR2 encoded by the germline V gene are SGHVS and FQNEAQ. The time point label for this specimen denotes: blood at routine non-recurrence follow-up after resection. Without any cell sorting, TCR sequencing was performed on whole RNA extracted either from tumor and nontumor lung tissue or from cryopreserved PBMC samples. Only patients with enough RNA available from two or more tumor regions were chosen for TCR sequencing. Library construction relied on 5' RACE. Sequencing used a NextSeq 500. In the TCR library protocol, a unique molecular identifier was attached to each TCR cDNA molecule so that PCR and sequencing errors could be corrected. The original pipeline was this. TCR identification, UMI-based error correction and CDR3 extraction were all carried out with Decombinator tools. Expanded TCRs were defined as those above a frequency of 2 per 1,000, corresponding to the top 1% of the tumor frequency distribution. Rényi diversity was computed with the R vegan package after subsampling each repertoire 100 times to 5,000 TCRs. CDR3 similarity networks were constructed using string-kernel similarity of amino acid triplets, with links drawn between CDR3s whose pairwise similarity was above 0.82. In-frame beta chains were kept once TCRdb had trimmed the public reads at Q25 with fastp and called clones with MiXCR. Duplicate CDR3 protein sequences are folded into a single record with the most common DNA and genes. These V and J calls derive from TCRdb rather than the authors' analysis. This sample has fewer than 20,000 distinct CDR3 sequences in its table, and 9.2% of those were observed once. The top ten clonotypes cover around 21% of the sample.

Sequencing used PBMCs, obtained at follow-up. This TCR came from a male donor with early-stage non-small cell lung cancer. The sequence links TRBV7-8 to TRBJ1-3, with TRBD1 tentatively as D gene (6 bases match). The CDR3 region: CASSSTSSSGAGNTIYF. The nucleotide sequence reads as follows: TGTGCCAGCAGCTCTACATCGAGTTCAGGGGCTGGAAACACCATATATTTT. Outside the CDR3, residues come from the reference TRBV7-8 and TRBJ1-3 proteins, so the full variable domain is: GAGVSQSPRYKVAKRGQDVALRCDPISGHVSLFWYQQALGQGPEFLTYFQNEAQLDKSGLPSDRFFAERPEGSVSTLKIQRTQQEDSAVYLCASSSTSSSGAGNTIYFGEGSWLTVV.